One sample yielded the 32 T cell receptor beta chains listed below, sequenced in a study of shared clonotypes between healthy human individuals. Naive CD8 cells lacked CD45RO and underwent positive selection for CCR7, leaving out terminally differentiated effector memory CD45RA+ cells. The data were produced by immunoSEQ multiplex PCR, yet TCRdb's version contains in-frame clones alone and is incomplete. The sample includes about 610,000 clones, about 95% of them seen just once. Material: naive CD8+ T cells sorted from blood. The origin of the receptors is a woman in her thirties in good health.

V is TRBV20-1 and J is TRBJ1-1; 10 positions agree with TRBD1. The junction had 2 bases not matched to a gene; V was cut back by 8 bases and J by 8 bases. The germline gives CDR1 DFQATT, CDR2 SNEGSKA (reference sequence). The CDR3 is 10 amino acids. DNA of the CDR3: TGCAGTACGGGACAGGGGGAAGCTTTCTTT. This sequence encodes CSTGQGEAFF.

The CDR3 sequence: CASSAGTGDYEQYF. For the CDR3, the DNA is TGTGCCAGCAGTGCCGGGACAGGAGACTACGAGCAGTACTTC. The chain has TRBV2 and TRBJ2-5, with TRBD1 identical over 8 bases. The J call may be in error: the DNA end matches TRBJ2-7 better. This CDR3 contains 14 residues. Germline V CDR1 and CDR2: SNHLY, FYNNEI.

The chain combines TRBV30 with TRBJ2-5; 13 nucleotides line up with TRBD2. CDR1 and CDR2 (germline): GTSNPN, SVGIG (reference sequence). The CDR3 contains 15 residues. V gave up 2 bases and J gave up 4 bases; unmatched junction bases: 4. The CDR3 reads CAWSPGTSGTETQYF. For the CDR3, the DNA is TGTGCCTGGAGTCCCGGGACTAGCGGGACAGAGACCCAGTACTTC.

V usage is TRBV5-1 and J usage is TRBJ1-2; TRBD1 agrees at 11 bases. The trim removed 3 bases at V and 8 bases at J, leaving 9 bases unmatched. The CDR3 loop spans 15 amino acids. The germline V gene encodes CDR1 SGHRS and CDR2 YFSETQ. The DNA of the CDR3 is TGCGCCAGCAGCTCGGACAGGGGGCGTAGTGAGGGCTACACCTTC. Translation gives CASSSDRGRSEGYTF.

This clone was picked up one time. CDR3 residues: CASSSLDRRQETQYF. CDR3 sequence (DNA): TGTGCCAGCAGTTCGCTGGACAGGCGCCAAGAGACCCAGTACTTC. V is TRBV27 and J is TRBJ2-5, with TRBD1 matching over 7 bases. The V gene end was trimmed by 4 bases and the J gene end by 1 base; junction bases not matched to a gene: 6. Per germline, CDR1 MNHEY and CDR2 SMNVEV (reference sequence). This CDR3 is 15 amino acids long.

CDR3 sequence reads: CASSHKQGRNQPQHF. The CDR3 DNA is TGTGCCAGCAGTCACAAACAGGGACGCAATCAGCCCCAGCATTTT. The chain carries TRBV27 and TRBJ1-5; tentative D call: TRBD1 (6 bases). The CDR3 spans 15 residues. The germline CDR1 and CDR2 sequences are MNHEY and SMNVEV (reference sequence). The V end lost 5 bases, the J end lost 2 bases, and 13 bases lay between the germline ends.

The V and J genes are TRBV28 and TRBJ2-2; D is uncertain. Trimming removed 3 bases from V and 3 bases from J, with 8 bases in between. The CDR3 has 14 amino acids. Germline CDR1 reads MDHEN; CDR2 reads SYDVKM. CDR3 in amino acids: CASSLQSDTGELFF. CDR3 coding DNA: TGTGCCAGCAGTTTGCAGTCAGACACCGGGGAGCTGTTTTTT.

The chain joins TRBV7-9 to TRBJ2-2; 8 positions agree with TRBD2. The CDR3 is made up of 15 amino acids. Germline CDR1 reads SEHNR; CDR2 reads FQNEAQ (reference sequence). V shed 3 bases and J 6 bases; nucleotides not matched to a gene: 6. The CDR3 loop is CASSLLAGRAGELFF. The CDR3 nucleotides read TGTGCCAGCAGCTTGTTAGCGGGACGGGCCGGGGAGCTGTTTTTT.

V and J are TRBV6-9 and TRBJ1-1; 7 nucleotides line up with TRBD1. This CDR3 is built from 16 residues. The V segment lost 2 bases and the J segment 4 bases; nucleotides outside the gene matches: 10. Germline CDR1 reads MNHGY; CDR2 reads SVAAGI. CDR3 coding DNA: TGTGCCAGCAGTTATCCCTACCGAGACAGGGTCACTGAAGCTTTCTTT. Translating gives CASSYPYRDRVTEAFF.

The chain couples TRBV27 to TRBJ2-2, with D unresolved. The CDR3 contains 16 residues. Deletions cut 3 bases from V and 6 bases from J, with 17 bases between. Germline V gene data show CDR1 as MNHEY and CDR2 as SMNVEV (reference sequence). CDR3 amino acids: CASSLDWTTRSGELFF. The CDR3 DNA reads TGTGCCAGCAGTTTGGATTGGACGACCCGGTCCGGGGAGCTGTTTTTT.

The CDR3 nucleotides read TGTGCCAGCCGGACTAGCGGGAGCTTAGATACGCAGTATTTT. Its protein product is CASRTSGSLDTQYF. The chain is built from TRBV6-6 and TRBJ2-3; 13 bases fit TRBD2. Germline assignment: CDR1 MNHNY and CDR2 SVGAGI (reference sequence). This CDR3 has 14 residues. V gave up 8 bases and J gave up 5 bases; unmatched junction bases: 4.

The count of this clone is one. The rearrangement links TRBV27 to TRBJ2-7, with D uncertain. This CDR3 has 13 residues. Germline lookup yields CDR1 MNHEY and CDR2 SMNVEV (reference sequence). Trimming stripped 2 bases from V and 4 bases from J, with 9 bases between. CDR3 residues: CASSLELGYEQYF. The CDR3 DNA reads as TGTGCCAGCAGTTTAGAGTTGGGGTACGAGCAGTACTTC.

This clone was observed a handful of times. J is TRBJ2-1 and V is TRBV9; 12 nucleotides line up with TRBD2. In germline, CDR1 is SGDLS, CDR2 YYNGEE. The CDR3 spans 16 residues. V was clipped by 3 bases and J by 7 bases; unmatched bases: 8. CDR3 DNA: TGTGCCAGCAGCGCTCTAGCGGGAGGGCGTGAGAATGAGCAGTTCTTC. Amino acid sequence: CASSALAGGRENEQFF.

This sequence joins TRBV6-4 and TRBJ2-2, with 11 bases aligning to TRBD2. The V gene's germline CDR1 is MRHNA and CDR2 SNTAGT. This CDR3 is built from 17 residues. Trimming took 2 bases from V and 1 from J; bases not matched to a gene: 3. The CDR3 DNA reads TGTGCCAGCAGTGACGCCACTAGCGGGGGGAACACCGGGGAGCTGTTTTTT. Encoded protein: CASSDATSGGNTGELFF.

The chain uses TRBV21-1 and TRBJ2-7; TRBD1, the table's D call, was not compared with the DNA. TRBV21-1 is a pseudogene. This CDR3 is 13 amino acids long. CDR3 nucleotide sequence: TGTGCCAGCAGTTGGGCATCCTCCTACGAGCAGTACTTC. This encodes CASSWASSYEQYF.

A word on this clone: At one end, the junction sequence differs from germline, possibly due to a read error. The rearrangement joins TRBV27 to TRBJ2-7, with 13 bases identical to TRBD2. Germline loops: CDR1 MNHEY, CDR2 SMNVEV (reference sequence). This CDR3 has 17 residues. The CDR3 region is CASRGTGRRTSGRAGDF. The CDR3 coding sequence is TGTGCCAGCAGAGGGACAGGGAGAAGAACTAGCGGGAGGGCCGGGGACTTC.

As DNA, the CDR3 is TGTGCCTGGGGACAGGGGGGCCTTACTGAAGCTTTCTTT. It encodes CAWGQGGLTEAFF. This chain uses TRBV30 with TRBJ1-1, with 10 bases identical to TRBD1. Unmatched junction bases numbered 5, after V lost 5 bases and J lost 5 bases. The CDR3 extends over 13 amino acids. Germline CDR1 and CDR2: GTSNPN and SVGIG (reference sequence). Full variable domain (missing parts from reference TRBV30 and TRBJ1-1): SQTIHQWPATLVQPVGSPLSLECTVEGTSNPNLYWYRQAAGRGLQLLFYSVGIGQISSEVPQNLSASRPQDRQFILSSKKLLLSDSGFYLCAWGQGGLTEAFFGQGTRLTVV.

This chain uses TRBV7-8 with TRBJ1-3; D might be TRBD1 (5 bases). V gave up 6 bases and J gave up 3 bases, with 12 bases separating them. CDR1 and CDR2 (germline): SGHVS, FQNEAQ. There are 14 residues in the CDR3. The CDR3 DNA is TGTGCCAGCAGACCAAGGGGTAGTGGAAACACCATATATTTT. Its protein product is CASRPRGSGNTIYF.

The chain uses TRBV25-1 and TRBJ1-4; tentatively, D is TRBD1 (5 bases). From germline, CDR1 is MGHDK and CDR2 SYGVNS. The CDR3 is 16 residues long. V was trimmed by 1 base and J by 3 bases, leaving 12 bases between them. The CDR3 region has the DNA TGTGCCAGCAGTGAATGGGGCCAGGGAGCTAATGAAAAACTGTTTTTT. It is translated as CASSEWGQGANEKLFF.

The genes are TRBV28 and TRBJ1-5; D is uncertain. Germline V gene sequence: CDR1 MDHEN, CDR2 SYDVKM. Trimming left V 1 base short and J 2 bases short, with 9 bases between. The CDR3 extends over 15 amino acids. In DNA, the CDR3 is TGTGCCAGCAGTTTATTAAACGAAGGCAATCAGCCCCAGCATTTT. Amino acid sequence: CASSLLNEGNQPQHF.

V is TRBV29-1 and J is TRBJ2-1, with 10 bases fitting TRBD2. Germline assignment: CDR1 SQVTM and CDR2 ANQGSEA. The CDR3 is made up of 14 amino acids. The J segment lost 3 bases and the V segment lost 3 bases, leaving 2 bases of the junction unmatched. CDR3 region: CSVEGTSDYNEQFF. CDR3 DNA sequence: TGCAGCGTTGAGGGGACTAGCGACTACAATGAGCAGTTCTTC.

The J gene is TRBJ2-2, the V gene TRBV25-1; D is uncertain. Germline V CDR1 and CDR2: MGHDK, SYGVNS. The CDR3 spans 13 residues. V lost 2 bases to trimming and J lost 8 bases, with 9 bases between them. The CDR3 DNA reads as TGTGCCAGCAGTGAACATGGCCGTGGGGAGCTGTTTTTT. Its protein product is CASSEHGRGELFF.

This chain joins TRBV14 and TRBJ2-2; no firm D call. CDR1 is SGHDN and CDR2 is FVKESK in the germline V gene. Trimming removed 2 bases at V and 6 bases at J, with 7 bases between. This CDR3 is 13 amino acids long. The CDR3 here is CASSQMFAGELFF. The DNA for the CDR3 is TGTGCCAGCAGCCAAATGTTCGCCGGGGAGCTGTTTTTT.

The rearrangement uses TRBV4-1 and TRBJ2-3; D is uncertain. V lost 4 bases and J 6 bases, leaving 17 bases between the germline ends. This CDR3 is built from 15 residues. The germline V gene has CDR1 MGHRA and CDR2 YSYEKL. The CDR3 DNA follows: TGCGCCAGCAGCCCGGGCCCAATTGTCGGGGATACGCAGTATTTT. Translated, it gives CASSPGPIVGDTQYF.

V usage is TRBV2 and J usage is TRBJ2-1; 7 nucleotides line up with TRBD1. Losses at the gene ends were 4 bases for V and 5 bases for J; bases not matched to a gene: 5. CDR1 and CDR2 (germline): SNHLY, FYNNEI. The CDR3 has 14 residues. Here the CDR3 DNA reads TGTGCCAGCAGTGGTCCGGGACAGAACAATGAGCAGTTCTTC. Its translation: CASSGPGQNNEQFF.

There are a few counts of this clone. The rearrangement links TRBV5-4 to TRBJ2-7; D unclear. Per germline, CDR1 SGHNT and CDR2 YYREEE (reference sequence). Trimming left V 4 bases short and J 7 bases short, with 9 bases between. CDR3 length equals 11 residues. The CDR3 here is CASSAVGEQYF. The CDR3 region has the DNA TGTGCCAGCAGCGCTGTTGGGGAGCAGTACTTC.

In DNA form, the CDR3 reads TGTGCCAGCAGTCCAAAACAGGGGGTGTATAATGAAAAACTGTTTTTT. This sequence encodes CASSPKQGVYNEKLFF. The chain combines TRBV6-6 with TRBJ1-4; 8 bases map to TRBD1. V gave up 5 bases and J gave up 4 bases; unmatched junction bases: 9. CDR1 and CDR2 from the germline V gene are MNHNY and SVGAGI (reference sequence). There are 16 residues in the CDR3.

This clone has a single count. This chain links TRBV5-8 with TRBJ1-2; perhaps TRBD1 as D (6 bases). This CDR3 has 18 amino acids. Germline-derived CDR1 and CDR2 are SGHTS and YDEGEE. The V gene lost 2 bases and the J gene lost 4 bases, with 24 bases spanning the gap. The CDR3 sequence is CASSLQFINSGTFYGYTF. CDR3 nucleotide sequence: TGTGCCAGCAGCTTACAATTCATAAACTCCGGGACATTCTATGGCTACACCTTC. Filled out from reference TRBV5-8 and TRBJ1-2, the complete variable domain reads EAGVTQSPTHLIKTRGQQATLRCSPISGHTSVYWYQQALGLGLQFLLWYDEGEERNRGNFPPRFSGRQFPNYSSELNVNALELEDSALYLCASSLQFINSGTFYGYTFGSGTRLTVV.

This rearrangement joins TRBV15 to TRBJ2-7; D could derive from TRBD1 or TRBD2 (5 bases each). The CDR3 has 14 amino acids. V lost 4 bases and J 4 bases, leaving 14 bases between the germline ends. Germline loops: CDR1 LNHNV, CDR2 YYDKDF (reference sequence). CDR3 loop: CATSTGAGEYEQYF. CDR3 nucleotide sequence: TGTGCCACCAGCACCGGGGCGGGCGAGTACGAGCAGTACTTC.

J is TRBJ1-1 and V is TRBV28, with a tentative D call TRBD1 (6 bases). The germline CDR1 and CDR2 sequences are MDHEN and SYDVKM. Trimming removed 5 bases at V and 8 bases at J, with 12 bases between. CDR3 length: 12 amino acids. The CDR3 DNA reads as TGTGCCAGCAGTGATACAGGGACCGAAGCTTTCTTT. The encoded protein is CASSDTGTEAFF.

V and J are TRBV28 and TRBJ2-3; TRBD2 agrees at 10 bases. The CDR3 has 14 amino acids. V was pared by 10 bases and J by 2 bases, with 6 bases of the junction left unmatched. Germline loops: CDR1 MDHEN, CDR2 SYDVKM. The CDR3 region is CATDGTSDTDTQYF. Here the CDR3 DNA reads TGTGCCACCGACGGGACTAGCGACACAGATACGCAGTATTTT.

This chain joins TRBV6-6 and TRBJ1-2; maybe TRBD1 (6 bases). CDR3 length: 11 amino acids. Germline V gene data show CDR1 as MNHNY and CDR2 as SVGAGI (reference sequence). V shed 5 bases and J shed 7 bases, with 8 bases lying between them. The CDR3 sequence: CASSQGPGYTF. The CDR3 DNA reads TGTGCCAGCAGTCAGGGGCCTGGCTACACCTTC.